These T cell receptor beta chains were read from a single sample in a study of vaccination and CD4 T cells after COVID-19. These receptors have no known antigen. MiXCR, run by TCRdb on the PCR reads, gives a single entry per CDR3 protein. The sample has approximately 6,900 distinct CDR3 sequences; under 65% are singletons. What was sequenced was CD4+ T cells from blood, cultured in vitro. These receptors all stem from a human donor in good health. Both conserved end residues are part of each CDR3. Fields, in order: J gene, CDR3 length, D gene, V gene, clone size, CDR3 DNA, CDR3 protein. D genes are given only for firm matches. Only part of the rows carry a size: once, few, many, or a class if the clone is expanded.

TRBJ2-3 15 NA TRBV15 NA TGTGCCACCAGCAGCTCCGGGTGGGGGACCGACACGCAGTATTTT CATSSSGWGTDTQYF
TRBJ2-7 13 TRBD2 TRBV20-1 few TGCAGTGCTTTCCTAGCGGGGGTAAACGAGCAGTACTTC CSAFLAGVNEQYF
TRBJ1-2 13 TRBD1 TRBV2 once TGTGCCAGCACGGACAGGGGTTCGTATGGCTACACCTTC CASTDRGSYGYTF
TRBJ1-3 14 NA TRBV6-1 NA TGTGCCACCGGCCTCGGACGGCGCGGAAACACCATATATTTT CATGLGRRGNTIYF
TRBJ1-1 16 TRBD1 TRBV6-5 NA TGTGCCAGCAGTTTAAAAACCGGGACAGGAAATACTGAAGCTTTCTTT CASSLKTGTGNTEAFF
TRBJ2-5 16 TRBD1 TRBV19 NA TGTGCCAGTAGTATTGGGACAGGAAGAGGCCAAGAGACCCAGTACTTC CASSIGTGRGQETQYF
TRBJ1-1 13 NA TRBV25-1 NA TGTGCCAGCAGTTGGGGGGGAACCACTGAAGCTTTCTTT CASSWGGTTEAFF
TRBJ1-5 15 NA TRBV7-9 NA TGTGCCAGCAGCCTCGGTGGGGGGGGTTATCAGCCCCAGCATTTT CASSLGGGGYQPQHF
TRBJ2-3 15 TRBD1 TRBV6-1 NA TGTGCCAGTACCTCCGGGGGACAGGGGTCAGATACGCAGTATTTT CASTSGGQGSDTQYF
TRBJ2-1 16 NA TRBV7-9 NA TGTGCCAGCAGCTTATTCCGTGGGATCAATTACAATGAGCAGTTCTTC CASSLFRGINYNEQFF
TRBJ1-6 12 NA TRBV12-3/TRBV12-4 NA TGTGCCAGCAGTTTGTTTGGAAGACCCCTCCACTTT CASSLFGRPLHF
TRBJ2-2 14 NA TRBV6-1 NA TGTGCCACCAGTCTTAATCGGGGGACCGGGGAGCTGTTTTTT CATSLNRGTGELFF
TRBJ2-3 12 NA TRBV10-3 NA TGTGCCATTCGTACCCGCACAGATACGCAGTATTTT CAIRTRTDTQYF
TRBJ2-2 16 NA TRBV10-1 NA TGCGCCAGCAGTGAGTCCCCGGACCCGAACACCGGGGAGCTGTTTTTT CASSESPDPNTGELFF
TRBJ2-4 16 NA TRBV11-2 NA TGTGCCAGCAGCTTAGGACAGTTACTAGCCAAAAACATTCAGTACTTC CASSLGQLLAKNIQYF
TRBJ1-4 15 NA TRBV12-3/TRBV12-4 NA TGTGCCAGCAGTTTAGGCACTGGGGTCAATGAAAAACTGTTTTTT CASSLGTGVNEKLFF
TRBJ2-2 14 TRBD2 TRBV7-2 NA TGTGCCAGCAGCCCAAGGGACTACCGCGGGGAGCTGTTTTTT CASSPRDYRGELFF
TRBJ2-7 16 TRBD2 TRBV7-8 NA TGTGCCAGCAGCTTATCCCCCTCTAGCGGGAAGTACGAGCAGTACTTC CASSLSPSSGKYEQYF